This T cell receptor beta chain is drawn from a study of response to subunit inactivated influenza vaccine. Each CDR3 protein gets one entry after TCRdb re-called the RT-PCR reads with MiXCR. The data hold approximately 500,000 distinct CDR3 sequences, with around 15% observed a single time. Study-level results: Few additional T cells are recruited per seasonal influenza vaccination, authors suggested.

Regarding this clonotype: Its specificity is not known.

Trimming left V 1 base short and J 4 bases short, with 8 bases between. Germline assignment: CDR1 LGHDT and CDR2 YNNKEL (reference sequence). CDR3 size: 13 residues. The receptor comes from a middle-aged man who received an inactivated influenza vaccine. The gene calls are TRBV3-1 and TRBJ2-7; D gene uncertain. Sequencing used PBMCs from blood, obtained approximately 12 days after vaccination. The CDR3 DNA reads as TGTGCCAGCAGCCAAGTTCTGGGATACGAGCAGTACTTC. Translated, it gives CASSQVLGYEQYF.